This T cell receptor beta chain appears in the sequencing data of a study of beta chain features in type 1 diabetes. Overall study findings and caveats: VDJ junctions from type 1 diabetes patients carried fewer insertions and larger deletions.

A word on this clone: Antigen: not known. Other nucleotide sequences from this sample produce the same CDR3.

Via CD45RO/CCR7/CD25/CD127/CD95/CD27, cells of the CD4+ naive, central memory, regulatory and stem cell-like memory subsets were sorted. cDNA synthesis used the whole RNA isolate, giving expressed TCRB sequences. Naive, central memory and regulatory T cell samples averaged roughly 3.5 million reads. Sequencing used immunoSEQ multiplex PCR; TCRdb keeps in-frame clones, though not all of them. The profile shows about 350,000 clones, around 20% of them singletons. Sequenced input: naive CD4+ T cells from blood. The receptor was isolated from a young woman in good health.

The CDR3 DNA reads TGCGCCAGCAGCGGGGGTGGAGGGACCTACGAGCAGTACTTC. The encoded protein is CASSGGGGTYEQYF. The chain has TRBV5-1 and TRBJ2-7; tentatively, D is TRBD2 (6 bases). V was clipped by 4 bases and J by 2 bases, with 13 bases between them. The CDR3 extends over 14 amino acids. CDR1 SGHRS and CDR2 YFSETQ come from the germline V gene.